This is a list of T cell receptor beta chains from one sample in a study of shared clonotypes between healthy human individuals. Assay used: immunoSEQ multiplex PCR; TCRdb lists only in-frame clones, some missing. Counted here are over a million clones, approximately 80% occurring once; the ten biggest clones make up around 0.61%. Sequenced material: memory CD4+ T cells from PBMCs. These receptors all come from a man aged 18-30 years in good health. Some clones in this sample may be carry-over from other donors' samples. CDR3s leave out the opening cysteine and the closing phenylalanine or tryptophan. The order of the fields is CDR3 length, V gene, CDR3 protein.

length: 13; V: TRBV11-2; CDR3: ASSLEGQARGEQY
length: 13; V: TRBV27; CDR3: ASSLIETGAEGYT
length: 14; V: TRBV7-9; CDR3: ASSSLNRGSNEKLF
length: 13; V: TRBV2; CDR3: ASSEAPGGRYEQY
length: 12; V: TRBV28; CDR3: ASSLGGGAYIQY
length: 13; V: TRBV5-1; CDR3: ASSLVGVGHEKLF
length: 8; V: TRBV7-9; CDR3: ASGRDTQY
length: 13; V: TRBV28; CDR3: ASSRGASGQYEQY
length: 14; V: TRBV2; CDR3: ASSERRTSYNSPLH
length: 13; V: TRBV18; CDR3: ASSPLGQGTGELF
length: 13; V: TRBV12-5; CDR3: ASRRVAESAYEQY
length: 15; V: TRBV19; CDR3: ASTESGPTGWADTQY
length: 13; V: TRBV6-1; CDR3: ASSVADGSYNEQF
length: 14; V: TRBV9; CDR3: ASSLGRRGLGNEQF
length: 10; V: TRBV29-1; CDR3: SVRGTNTEAF
length: 12; V: TRBV7-9; CDR3: ASSFGDSRYGYT
length: 13; V: TRBV28; CDR3: ASSLGMGVVAGYT
length: 15; V: TRBV10-3; CDR3: AISPSSGRAGGETQY
length: 14; V: TRBV7-3; CDR3: ASRITGGTPSNEQF
length: 10; V: TRBV19; CDR3: ASSHIYNEQF
length: 15; V: TRBV28; CDR3: ASSLSGSARRQETQY
length: 12; V: TRBV6-5; CDR3: ASSKRRGNQPQH
length: 11; V: TRBV2; CDR3: ASSLRETETQY
length: 15; V: TRBV28; CDR3: ASRYGYDRGGTDTQY